This T cell receptor beta chain emerged from a study of blood T cell repertoires in COVID-19. The V end was cut by 4 bases, the J end by 3 bases, with 10 bases between. Looked up from germline, CDR1 is SGHNT and CDR2 is YYREEE (reference sequence). CDR3 size: 13 residues. Measured with immunoSEQ multiplex PCR; TCRdb has only the in-frame clones, and not every one. This table has about 110,000 clones, around 89% appearing once. The rearrangement links TRBV5-4 to TRBJ2-5; a weak D match, TRBD2 (5 bases). The sample taken for sequencing was peripheral blood. The TCR comes from an elderly woman with acute or convalescent COVID-19. CDR3 loop: CASSLGMEETQYF. The CDR3 DNA sequence: TGTGCCAGCAGCCTCGGGATGGAAGAGACCCAGTACTTC.